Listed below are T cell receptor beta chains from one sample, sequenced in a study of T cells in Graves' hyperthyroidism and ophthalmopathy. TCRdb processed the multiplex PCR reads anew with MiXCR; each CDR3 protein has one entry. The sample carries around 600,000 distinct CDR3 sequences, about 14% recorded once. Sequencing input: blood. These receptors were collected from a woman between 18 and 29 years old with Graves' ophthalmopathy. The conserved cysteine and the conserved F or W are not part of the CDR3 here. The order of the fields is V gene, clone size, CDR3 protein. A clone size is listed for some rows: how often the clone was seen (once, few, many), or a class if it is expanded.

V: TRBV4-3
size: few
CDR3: ASSPGTDSSYNEQF

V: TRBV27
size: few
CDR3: ASSFLSGSNYGYT

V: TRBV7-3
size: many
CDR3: ASSLTQGTYTEAF

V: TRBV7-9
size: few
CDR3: ASSFSRVIQETQY

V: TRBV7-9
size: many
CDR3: ASSSMGAYNEQF

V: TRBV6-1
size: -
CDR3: ASSDRVGNYGYT

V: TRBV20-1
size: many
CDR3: SARDLRRAGEQY

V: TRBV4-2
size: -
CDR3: ASSQMGGSNQETQY

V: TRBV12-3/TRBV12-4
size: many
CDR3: ASSPRVEQF

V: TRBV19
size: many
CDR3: ASRQGEGQPQH

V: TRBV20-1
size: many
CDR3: SASAPMNTEAF

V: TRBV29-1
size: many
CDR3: SVKWPGGNEQY

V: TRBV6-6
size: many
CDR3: ASSYDHGQSYYGYT

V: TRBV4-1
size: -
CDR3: ASSQGTGLRVGNEQF

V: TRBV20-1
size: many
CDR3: SAAPAGIRPVAKNIQY

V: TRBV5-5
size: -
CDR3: ASSFGGRASGSYEQY

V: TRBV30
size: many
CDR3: AWSVKLMNTEAF

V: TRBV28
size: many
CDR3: ASSLYRDGNTEAF

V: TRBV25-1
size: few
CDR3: ASSEFGQGRDQPQH

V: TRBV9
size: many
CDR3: ASSVAQQNGYT

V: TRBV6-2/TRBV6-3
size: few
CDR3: ASSQGVNEQF

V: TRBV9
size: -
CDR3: ASSVALVRNHEQF

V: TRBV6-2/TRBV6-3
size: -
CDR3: ASRAGTGTATNEKLF

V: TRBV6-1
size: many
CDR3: ASSPDLGGSYEQY